The 21 T cell receptor beta chains in this list originate from one sample, sequenced in a study of blood T cell repertoires in COVID-19. Sequenced by immunoSEQ multiplex PCR; TCRdb stores in-frame clones only, minus some. The sample lists more than 150,000 clones, about four fifths seen once, with 14% in the top ten. The sequencing input was peripheral blood. All receptors derive from a woman aged 80 or over with acute or convalescent COVID-19.

This clone was counted a few times. The chain is built from TRBV19 and TRBJ2-3, with 7 bases fitting TRBD1. The V and J ends lost 6 bases and 3 bases, in that order; junction bases with no gene match: 6. The CDR3 runs to 14 residues. The V gene's germline CDR1 is LNHDA and CDR2 SQIVND (reference sequence). This CDR3 is CASRQQTGTDTQYF. In nucleotides, the CDR3 is TGTGCCAGTAGACAACAGACAGGGACAGATACGCAGTATTTT. The variable domain in full, with the rest retrieved from reference TRBV19 and TRBJ2-3, is DGGITQSPKYLFRKEGQNVTLSCEQNLNHDAMYWYRQDPGQGLRLIYYSQIVNDFQKGDIAEGYSVSREKKESFPLTVTSAQKNPTAFYLCASRQQTGTDTQYFGPGTRLTVL.

The sample holds a few counts of this clone. This chain links TRBV6-5 with TRBJ1-4; D call uncertain. Trimming pared 6 bases from V and 6 bases from J, leaving 11 bases between. Germline V CDR1 and CDR2: MNHEY, SVGAGI. This CDR3 has 13 residues. CDR3 sequence reads: CASSARLHEKLFF. In DNA form, the CDR3 reads TGTGCCAGCAGCGCACGACTGCATGAAAAACTGTTTTTT.

The CDR3 DNA reads TGCGCCAGCAGCCCCGGAGACAGTTTTAATGAAAAACTGTTTTTT. Protein: CASSPGDSFNEKLFF. This chain links TRBV5-1 with TRBJ1-4; D is perhaps TRBD1 (5 bases). Germline CDR1 is SGHRS and CDR2 is YFSETQ. V was shortened by 4 bases and J by 4 bases, with 14 bases between the two germline ends. There are 15 residues in the CDR3.

The gene calls are TRBV28 and TRBJ2-5; 8 nucleotides match TRBD2. The length of the CDR3 is 16 residues. The V segment lost 6 bases and the J segment 1 base; nucleotides outside the gene matches: 10. Germline V gene lookup returns CDR1 MDHEN and CDR2 SYDVKM. This CDR3 reads CASSLGGGGGQETQYF. CDR3 sequence (DNA): TGTGCCAGCAGCCTCGGGGGGGGCGGAGGCCAAGAGACCCAGTACTTC.

The gene calls are TRBV6-2 or TRBV6-3 and TRBJ2-5; 8 bases map to TRBD2. This CDR3 is 19 amino acids long. Germline-derived CDR1 and CDR2 are MNHEY and SVGEGT. The ends lost 4 bases at V and 2 bases at J; junction bases unmatched: 18. DNA of the CDR3: TGTGCCAGCAGTTTCCCAATTGCTCCGGCGGGGGGACCTCAAGAGACCCAGTACTTC. Translated: CASSFPIAPAGGPQETQYF.

V and J are TRBV3-1 (or the pseudogene TRBV3-2) and TRBJ2-5; D is unclear. Germline V gene data show CDR1 as LGHDT and CDR2 as YNNKEL (reference sequence). Trimming pared 1 base from V and 6 bases from J, leaving 6 bases between. The CDR3 is 12 residues long. This chain's CDR3 is CASSQGGKTQYF. The CDR3 DNA sequence: TGTGCCAGCAGCCAAGGCGGAAAGACCCAGTACTTC.

This chain uses TRBV28 with TRBJ1-5; perhaps TRBD1 as D (5 bases). The CDR3 has 13 amino acids. Germline V gene sequence: CDR1 MDHEN, CDR2 SYDVKM. V dropped 3 bases and J dropped 6 bases, with 9 bases sitting between them. Written as DNA, the CDR3 is TGTGCCAGCAGTTTCGGGGACTTTCAGCCCCAGCATTTT. This encodes CASSFGDFQPQHF.

The rearrangement uses TRBV7-2 and TRBJ1-2; D unresolved. This CDR3 comprises 16 residues. Trimming shortened V by 4 bases and J by 6 bases, and 21 bases separated the two germline ends. Germline CDR1 SGHTA, CDR2 FQGNSA. CDR3 bases: TGTGCCAGCAGCTCCGCCCGCGTTTCCCGCCCCGATGGCTACACCTTC. Residues: CASSSARVSRPDGYTF.

The rearrangement joins TRBV4-1 to TRBJ1-2; the D is unclear. From germline, CDR1 is MGHRA and CDR2 YSYEKL. The CDR3 runs to 14 residues. Trimming cost V 1 base and J 6 bases, with 12 bases left between them. CDR3 sequence reads: CASSQVSGFNGYTF. In DNA form, the CDR3 reads TGCGCCAGCAGCCAAGTATCGGGGTTCAATGGCTACACCTTC.

The J gene is TRBJ1-1, the V gene TRBV5-1; D may be TRBD1 (5 bases). Deletions cut 4 bases from V and 7 bases from J, with 20 bases between. CDR3 length: 15 amino acids. The germline V gene has CDR1 SGHRS and CDR2 YFSETQ. The CDR3 DNA follows: TGCGCCAGCAGCCCCCTTTCGGCAGGGCAGGGTGAAGCTTTCTTT. This gives the protein CASSPLSAGQGEAFF.

The rearrangement uses TRBV5-1 and TRBJ1-3, with a weak D call TRBD1 (6 bases). CDR3 length: 17 amino acids. Germline assignment: CDR1 SGHRS and CDR2 YFSETQ. V lost 4 bases to trimming and J lost 3 bases, with 20 bases between them. In nucleotides, the CDR3 is TGCGCCAGCAGCGAGTACAGGGACCCTCTGAATGGAAACACCATATATTTT. Amino acid sequence: CASSEYRDPLNGNTIYF. The full variable domain, its missing parts supplied by reference TRBV5-1 and TRBJ1-3, is KAGVTQTPRYLIKTRGQQVTLSCSPISGHRSVSWYQQTPGQGLQFLFEYFSETQRNKGNFPGRFSGRQFSNSRSEMNVSTLELGDSALYLCASSEYRDPLNGNTIYFGEGSWLTVV.

This chain uses TRBV28 with TRBJ1-2; D remains unclear. The length of the CDR3 is 13 residues. CDR1 is MDHEN and CDR2 is SYDVKM in the germline V gene. Trimming stripped 2 bases from V and 4 bases from J, with 8 bases between. The CDR3 protein is CASSLDGGYGYTF. CDR3 coding DNA: TGTGCCAGCAGTTTAGACGGAGGCTATGGCTACACCTTC.

The rearrangement links TRBV6-5 to TRBJ2-7; D not certain. The CDR3 covers 14 residues. Deletions cut 0 bases from V and 4 bases from J, with 10 bases between. In germline, CDR1 is MNHEY, CDR2 SVGAGI. CDR3 loop: CASSYSYSTYEQYF. The CDR3 nucleotides are TGTGCCAGCAGTTACTCGTATAGTACTTACGAGCAGTACTTC.

The V call is TRBV18, the J call TRBJ2-3; D gene unclear. V was cut by 3 bases and J by 0 bases, with 7 bases left in between. Per germline, CDR1 KGHSH and CDR2 LQKENI. CDR3 size: 14 residues. The chain's CDR3 is CASSPSHSTDTQYF. The CDR3 bases are TGTGCCAGCTCACCGAGCCATAGCACAGATACGCAGTATTTT.

The rearrangement joins TRBV4-1 to TRBJ2-4; 9 nucleotides line up with TRBD2. Germline-derived CDR1 and CDR2 are MGHRA and YSYEKL. V shed 1 base and J 2 bases; nucleotides not matched to a gene: 18. The length of the CDR3 is 21 residues. The CDR3 sequence: CASSQVGGRALYSETKNIQYF. As DNA, the CDR3 is TGCGCCAGCAGCCAAGTGGGCGGGAGGGCCCTCTATTCCGAAACCAAAAACATTCAGTACTTC.

The rearrangement links TRBV2 to TRBJ1-2; D is perhaps TRBD1 (6 bases). Germline V gives CDR1 SNHLY, CDR2 FYNNEI. This CDR3 spans 13 amino acids. The V gene lost 7 bases and the J gene lost 7 bases, with 16 bases spanning the gap. The CDR3 loop reads CASKGQGIGGYTF. As DNA, the CDR3 is TGTGCCAGCAAGGGTCAGGGGATCGGTGGCTACACCTTC.

V usage is TRBV3-1 (or the pseudogene TRBV3-2) and J usage is TRBJ2-1; 9 positions agree with TRBD2. The CDR3 has 17 residues. J was trimmed by 5 bases and V by 7 bases; bases with no gene match: 15. Germline V CDR1 and CDR2: LGHDT, YNNKEL (reference sequence). The CDR3 nucleotides read TGTGCCAGCACCCCAAGGGGATGGCGGGGGGGCCACAATGAGCAGTTCTTC. Its translation: CASTPRGWRGGHNEQFF.

The chain employs TRBV11-1 and TRBJ2-7; TRBD1 matches 7 bases. V dropped 5 bases and J dropped 2; count of bases not matched to a gene: 6. The V gene's germline CDR1 is SGHAT and CDR2 FQDESV (reference sequence). The CDR3 has 14 residues. The CDR3 DNA follows: TGTGCCAGCAGCCCGGGACAGAGAACCTACGAGCAGTACTTC. The encoded protein is CASSPGQRTYEQYF.

The V call is TRBV4-1, the J call TRBJ2-3, with 15 bases aligning to TRBD2. V lost 1 base and J lost 2; bases outside the gene matches: 7. The germline CDR1 and CDR2 sequences are MGHRA and YSYEKL. The CDR3 has 19 amino acids. The CDR3 DNA reads TGCGCCAGCAGCCAAGTCTTGGGACTAGCGGGGGGAGTCACAGATACGCAGTATTTT. Residues: CASSQVLGLAGGVTDTQYF.

The chain combines TRBV28 with TRBJ2-1, with D perhaps TRBD2 (6 bases). Germline V CDR1 and CDR2: MDHEN, SYDVKM. V shed 8 bases and J shed 4 bases, with 15 bases lying between them. The CDR3 consists of 14 residues. The CDR3 DNA reads TGTGCCAGCTCGAGGTTAGCGGTTTACAATGAGCAGTTCTTC. Residues: CASSRLAVYNEQFF.

The chain recombines TRBV20-1 with TRBJ1-2; 8 nucleotides match TRBD1. V lost 6 bases, J lost 11 bases, and 8 bases stayed unmatched. The CDR3 extends over 11 amino acids. Germline V gene lookup returns CDR1 DFQATT and CDR2 SNEGSKA (reference sequence). The CDR3 loop is CSARTGSRYTF. CDR3 in DNA: TGCAGTGCACGGACAGGGAGCCGGTACACCTTC.